Sequencing of this T cell receptor beta chain was carried out in a study of PD-L1 blockade in urothelial cancer (dated by TCRdb to about 2017). With respect to the entire study: All patients started therapy around 2014 and received atezolizumab 1,200 mg intravenously every 3 weeks. Durable clinical benefit meant progression-free survival longer than 6 months, and TCR features were also tested against progression-free and overall survival. Roughly 10 patients reached durable clinical benefit, while about 19 patients did not. Twenty-five of 29 patients were identified as males with urothelial cancer of bladder origin, and a prior smoking history was reported by 18 of 29 patients. Patients had an ECOG performance status of 0 or 1 and had received between 0 and 3 prior chemotherapy regimens. Somatic, immune and clinical correlates of response to PD-L1 blockade with atezolizumab in urothelial cancer were the focus of an exploratory multi-omic analysis. Pretreatment blood TCR-seq was available for 30 or so patients, at least one posttreatment blood collection was obtained for around 25 patients, and tumor TCR-seq was available for around 25 patients. A median of roughly 140,000 T cells and tens of thousands of unique TCRs was obtained from blood samples, and a median clonality of about 0.08 was observed. Whole exome sequencing and RNA sequencing of pretreatment tumors were performed alongside TCR sequencing in the same patients. Blood samples were analyzed at 3 weeks after treatment start (second dose) and at 6 weeks after treatment start. TCR sequencing covered pretreatment tumor samples and matched, serially collected peripheral blood taken before and after atezolizumab treatment.

Turning to this clone: Its specific antigen is unknown. No much larger clonotype is one base removed from it; base qualities were not supplied.

The cohort comprised around 30 patients with locally advanced or metastatic urothelial carcinoma treated at Memorial Sloan Kettering on a trial protocol. Peripheral blood mononuclear cells were collected pretreatment and during treatment, with between 1 and 8 total time points obtained per patient. The Qiagen DNeasy Blood extraction kit was used to purify genomic DNA from total PBMCs and tumor samples. PBMCs were collected pretreatment and during treatment, and were isolated and stored as previously described. From the germline V gene (reference sequence), CDR1 is GTSNPN and CDR2 is SVGIG. V is shortened by 4 bases, J by 8 bases, and the region joining them spans 14 bases. The CDR3 holds 12 amino acids from the cysteine to the phenylalanine. Here the CDR3 DNA is all that survives: 36 bases in frame from base 1. Overall results and qualifications from the work: Among patients with durable benefit, tumor-associated TCR clones showed greater expansion in peripheral blood 3 weeks after treatment started (n = 22, p = 0.022). Because of the small sample size (n ≈ 27) and the many exploratory analyses performed, the results are intended to be regarded as hypothesis-generating. A pretreatment peripheral blood TCR clonality below the median was linked to improved progression-free and overall survival.

Each PCR received spiked-in synthetic TCR analog templates so that absolute template abundance could be estimated from read counts. Using the immunoSEQ assay, TCRbeta CDR3 regions were amplified from genomic DNA with bias-controlled V and J gene primers. Sequencing of rearranged TCRbeta segments was done at approximately 20X coverage. The original methods were these. Sequencing errors were corrected by clustering and CDR3s were annotated against IMGT to assign V, D and J genes. Only productive TCRbeta rearrangements were used in downstream analyses, excluding out-of-frame or stop-codon sequences. To compute clonality, Shannon entropy was normalized by the log of the number of unique productive sequences and then subtracted from one. Clones differing between time points or between blood and tumor were identified by Fisher's exact test with Benjamini-Hochberg correction at adjusted p below 0.01. TCRdb mirrors the immuneACCESS table, restricted to in-frame sequences. Some clones are absent from its copies; in checked studies, under half trace to an unresolved V gene, and the reason for the others is unknown. Clone size and the V and J calls come from that table; the DNA yielded D and trimming. The sample contains over 15,000 clones, about nine tenths of them found a single time. 5.9% of the sample belongs to the ten largest clones.

Specimen: PBMCs, collected around atezolizumab (anti-PD-L1) treatment. This receptor was obtained from a man aged 45-65 years with urothelial cancer. The chain links TRBV30 with TRBJ1-1; there is no confident call for the D gene. The CDR3 protein sequence reads: CAWNEVASEAFF. The DNA reads TGTGCCTGGAATGAGGTCGCCTCGGAAGCTTTCTTT. Reference TRBV30 and TRBJ1-1 proteins supply the regions before and after the CDR3; the full variable domain is: SQTIHQWPATLVQPVGSPLSLECTVEGTSNPNLYWYRQAAGRGLQLLFYSVGIGQISSEVPQNLSASRPQDRQFILSSKKLLLSDSGFYLCAWNEVASEAFFGQGTRLTVV.